This T cell receptor (beta chain) appears in the sequencing data of a study of T cells after posttransplantation cyclophosphamide. In the case of this clone: What it binds is unknown.

Profiled with immunoSEQ multiplex PCR; TCRdb holds only in-frame clones, not every one. Found here are around 20,000 clones, almost 99% of them singletons; the top ten hold approximately 0.16%. The CDR3 is 11 amino acids. CDR1 SGHNT and CDR2 YYREEE come from the germline V gene (reference sequence). V was cut by 3 bases and J by 7 bases, with 7 bases left in between. Study conclusions and caveats: Later blood repertoires were often dominated by clones from the donor CD8+ memory compartment. Skin or GI-infiltrating T cells shared few TRB sequences with blood.

The naive gate required viable CD3+CD4+ or CD3+CD8+ cells with CCR7+CD45RA+CD45RO-CD95-CD27+CD28+ phenotype. Peripheral blood was collected from the related graft donor on the marrow donation day. This sequence was found in a man in his forties or fifties in good health, CMV-negative, and a related stem cell transplant donor. The chain couples TRBV5-4 to TRBJ2-5, with D possibly being TRBD2 (5 bases). Input material: naive CD4+ T cells sorted from PBMCs. The CDR3 protein is CASSSAGTQYF. For the CDR3, the DNA is TGTGCCAGCAGCTCCGCGGGGACCCAGTACTTC. Full variable domain (remainder filled in from reference TRBV5-4 and TRBJ2-5): ETGVTQSPTHLIKTRGQQVTLRCSSQSGHNTVSWYQQALGQGPQFIFQYYREEENGRGNFPPRFSGLQFPNYSSELNVNALELDDSALYLCASSSAGTQYFGPGTRLLVL.